The 28 T cell receptor beta chains reported below all come from one sample, sequenced in a study of T cells expressing NK-cell markers. TCRdb re-called the 5' RACE reads; every CDR3 protein appears as one record, without DNA. Recorded for this sample: 400,000 to 450,000 distinct CDR3 sequences. Sequencing used blood T cells: a sorted CD56 or NKG2C T cell subset, CD4+ or CD8+ T cells, or bulk PBMC T cells (not recorded which). Receptor source: a woman aged 18 to 69 in good health.

This chain links TRBV5-4 with TRBJ2-2; TCRdb outputs TRBD1, but without DNA this stays unchecked. Germline lookup yields CDR1 SGHNT and CDR2 YYREEE (reference sequence). The CDR3 sequence is 13 residues long. The CDR3 loop is CAAPTPGSGELFF.

The CDR3 protein is CASSIGPGAYNEQFF. The V call is TRBV19, the J call TRBJ2-1; TCRdb's D call, TRBD1, is unchecked because there is no DNA. Germline CDR1 is LNHDA and CDR2 is SQIVND (reference sequence). CDR3 length: 15 amino acids.

The rearrangement links TRBV11-2 to TRBJ2-2; the TRBD2 assignment by TCRdb is unverifiable without DNA. The V gene's germline CDR1 is SGHAT and CDR2 FQNNGV. The CDR3 sequence is 17 residues long. CDR3 protein: CASRGLVGPPNTGELFF.

The chain has TRBV6-5 and TRBJ2-5; TCRdb returns TRBD1, unconfirmable since there is no DNA. Germline lookup yields CDR1 MNHEY and CDR2 SVGAGI. This CDR3 spans 14 amino acids. The CDR3 region is CASSYSWGVETQYF.

V is TRBV12-3 or TRBV12-4 and J is TRBJ1-5; the D gene TCRdb calls, TRBD1, cannot be checked with no DNA. The CDR3 totals 16 residues. CDR3: CASSGTTGAGRQPQHF.

This chain links TRBV10-3 with TRBJ2-1. CDR3 length equals 14 residues. Germline assignment: CDR1 ENHRY and CDR2 SYGVKD. The CDR3 region is CAIGESGGNNEQFF.

The V gene is TRBV4-3, the J gene TRBJ2-7; the TCRdb call, TRBD1, lacks DNA for checking. This CDR3 spans 15 amino acids. Germline V gives CDR1 LGHNA, CDR2 YSLEER. CDR3 in amino acids: CASSQRGTSYYEQYF.

This sequence joins TRBV20-1 and TRBJ2-7; absent DNA, TCRdb's TRBD1 call cannot be checked. This CDR3 has 13 amino acids. Germline V lookup: CDR1 DFQATT, CDR2 SNEGSKA (reference sequence). This CDR3 reads CSARPGHSYEQYF.

The V gene is TRBV20-1, the J gene TRBJ1-5; TCRdb indicates TRBD1, and absent DNA this call remains unverified. The CDR3 spans 16 residues. Germline V CDR1 and CDR2: DFQATT, SNEGSKA (reference sequence). CDR3 in amino acids: CSARDLGQGPNQPQHF.

This sequence joins TRBV7-2 and TRBJ1-4; the TRBD1 assignment by TCRdb is unverifiable without DNA. This CDR3 spans 16 amino acids. Germline V gives CDR1 SGHTA, CDR2 FQGNSA. The CDR3 loop is CASSWQGTATNEKLFF.

The chain is built from TRBV12-3 or TRBV12-4 and TRBJ2-5; TCRdb picks TRBD2, but there is no DNA to check that call. The CDR3 consists of 15 residues. The CDR3 sequence: CASSLRPSGQETQYF.

J is TRBJ2-1 and V is TRBV10-3. Germline values: CDR1 ENHRY, CDR2 SYGVKD. The CDR3 spans 15 residues. CDR3: CAISERVPTYNEQFF.

Here the CDR3 reads CASSLYKDREPTREPKFSPLHF. The chain recombines TRBV5-1 with TRBJ1-6; with no DNA, the TCRdb D assignment of TRBD1 cannot be verified. The CDR3 has 22 residues. Looked up from germline, CDR1 is SGHRS and CDR2 is YFSETQ.

This rearrangement joins TRBV11-2 to TRBJ2-1; absent DNA, TCRdb's TRBD2 call cannot be checked. Germline loops: CDR1 SGHAT, CDR2 FQNNGV. The CDR3 is 17 amino acids. CDR3 loop: CASSHGLAGGSYNEQFF.

This chain links TRBV5-6 with TRBJ2-1; the D gene TCRdb calls, TRBD1, cannot be checked with no DNA. There are 14 residues in the CDR3. The V gene's germline CDR1 is SGHDT and CDR2 YYEEEE. The CDR3 reads CASSLGQGESEQFF.

V usage is TRBV5-5 and J usage is TRBJ1-4; the D gene TCRdb calls, TRBD1, cannot be checked with no DNA. CDR1 and CDR2 (germline): SGHKS, YYEKEE (reference sequence). The CDR3 contains 16 residues. The CDR3 is CASSPGQSRGREKLFF.

The chain is built from TRBV10-3 and TRBJ2-6; TCRdb calls TRBD2, which cannot be checked without DNA. There are 17 residues in the CDR3. The germline gives CDR1 ENHRY, CDR2 SYGVKD. The CDR3 reads CAIREDRALSGANVLTF.

The chain uses TRBV6-2 or TRBV6-3 and TRBJ2-1; TCRdb's assignment of TRBD2 cannot be checked, as there is no DNA. The CDR3 is 16 amino acids. Germline V gives CDR1 MNHEY, CDR2 SVGEGT. The CDR3 is CASSASGESSYNEQFF.

The chain recombines TRBV12-3 or TRBV12-4 with TRBJ1-4; there is no DNA to check the TCRdb D call of TRBD1. The CDR3 has 14 amino acids. CDR3 in amino acids: CASSPTGKDEKLFF.

This chain joins TRBV6-1 and TRBJ2-5; with no DNA, the TCRdb D assignment of TRBD1 cannot be verified. Germline V CDR1 and CDR2: MNHNS, SASEGT. This CDR3 has 14 residues. The CDR3 sequence: CASSPDGRGETQYF.

The rearrangement joins TRBV12-3 or TRBV12-4 to TRBJ2-1; TCRdb proposes TRBD2, but this gene call is untestable without DNA. The CDR3 contains 17 residues. CDR3 region: CASSDSGGSSYYNEQFF.

The CDR3 loop reads CASSPGLAGVGVGNEQFF. The rearrangement links TRBV3-1 to TRBJ2-1; there is no DNA to check the TCRdb D call of TRBD2. The CDR3 loop spans 18 amino acids. The germline V gene has CDR1 LGHDT and CDR2 YNNKEL (reference sequence).

The rearrangement links TRBV29-1 to TRBJ2-5; the D call of TRBD1 rests on TCRdb alone, since no DNA is present to check it. Germline V CDR1 and CDR2: SQVTM, ANQGSEA. CDR3 length: 13 residues. CDR3 protein: CSVEPQGRETQYF.

The V call is TRBV7-2, the J call TRBJ1-6; TCRdb gives TRBD1 as the D gene, but with no DNA this cannot be confirmed. CDR1 is SGHTA and CDR2 is FQGNSA in the germline V gene. The CDR3 is 13 amino acids. The CDR3 loop is CASSPDRNSPLHF. Using reference TRBV7-2 and TRBJ1-6 for the parts outside the CDR3, the full variable domain is GAGVSQSPSNKVTEKGKDVELRCDPISGHTALYWYRQSLGQGLEFLIYFQGNSAPDKSGLPSDRFSAERTGGSVSTLTIQRTQQEDSAVYLCASSPDRNSPLHFGNGTRLTVT.

J is TRBJ2-7 and V is TRBV10-2; TCRdb lists TRBD2, though no DNA is available to test this call. Germline V gives CDR1 WSHSY, CDR2 SAAADI. The CDR3 extends over 13 amino acids. CDR3 region: CASSPSAAYEQYF.

The chain couples TRBV12-3 or TRBV12-4 to TRBJ1-1; TCRdb names TRBD1, which stays unverified in the absence of DNA. The CDR3 runs 12 residues. This CDR3 is CASSPGGTEAFF.

The chain links TRBV6-2 or TRBV6-3 to TRBJ1-2. There are 20 residues in the CDR3. CDR1 and CDR2 (germline): MNHEY, SVGEGT. This CDR3 reads CASTLDPDLRTAESNYGYTF.

The chain's CDR3 is CASSDGPNTEAFF. The rearrangement uses TRBV12-3 or TRBV12-4 and TRBJ1-1. This CDR3 spans 13 amino acids.